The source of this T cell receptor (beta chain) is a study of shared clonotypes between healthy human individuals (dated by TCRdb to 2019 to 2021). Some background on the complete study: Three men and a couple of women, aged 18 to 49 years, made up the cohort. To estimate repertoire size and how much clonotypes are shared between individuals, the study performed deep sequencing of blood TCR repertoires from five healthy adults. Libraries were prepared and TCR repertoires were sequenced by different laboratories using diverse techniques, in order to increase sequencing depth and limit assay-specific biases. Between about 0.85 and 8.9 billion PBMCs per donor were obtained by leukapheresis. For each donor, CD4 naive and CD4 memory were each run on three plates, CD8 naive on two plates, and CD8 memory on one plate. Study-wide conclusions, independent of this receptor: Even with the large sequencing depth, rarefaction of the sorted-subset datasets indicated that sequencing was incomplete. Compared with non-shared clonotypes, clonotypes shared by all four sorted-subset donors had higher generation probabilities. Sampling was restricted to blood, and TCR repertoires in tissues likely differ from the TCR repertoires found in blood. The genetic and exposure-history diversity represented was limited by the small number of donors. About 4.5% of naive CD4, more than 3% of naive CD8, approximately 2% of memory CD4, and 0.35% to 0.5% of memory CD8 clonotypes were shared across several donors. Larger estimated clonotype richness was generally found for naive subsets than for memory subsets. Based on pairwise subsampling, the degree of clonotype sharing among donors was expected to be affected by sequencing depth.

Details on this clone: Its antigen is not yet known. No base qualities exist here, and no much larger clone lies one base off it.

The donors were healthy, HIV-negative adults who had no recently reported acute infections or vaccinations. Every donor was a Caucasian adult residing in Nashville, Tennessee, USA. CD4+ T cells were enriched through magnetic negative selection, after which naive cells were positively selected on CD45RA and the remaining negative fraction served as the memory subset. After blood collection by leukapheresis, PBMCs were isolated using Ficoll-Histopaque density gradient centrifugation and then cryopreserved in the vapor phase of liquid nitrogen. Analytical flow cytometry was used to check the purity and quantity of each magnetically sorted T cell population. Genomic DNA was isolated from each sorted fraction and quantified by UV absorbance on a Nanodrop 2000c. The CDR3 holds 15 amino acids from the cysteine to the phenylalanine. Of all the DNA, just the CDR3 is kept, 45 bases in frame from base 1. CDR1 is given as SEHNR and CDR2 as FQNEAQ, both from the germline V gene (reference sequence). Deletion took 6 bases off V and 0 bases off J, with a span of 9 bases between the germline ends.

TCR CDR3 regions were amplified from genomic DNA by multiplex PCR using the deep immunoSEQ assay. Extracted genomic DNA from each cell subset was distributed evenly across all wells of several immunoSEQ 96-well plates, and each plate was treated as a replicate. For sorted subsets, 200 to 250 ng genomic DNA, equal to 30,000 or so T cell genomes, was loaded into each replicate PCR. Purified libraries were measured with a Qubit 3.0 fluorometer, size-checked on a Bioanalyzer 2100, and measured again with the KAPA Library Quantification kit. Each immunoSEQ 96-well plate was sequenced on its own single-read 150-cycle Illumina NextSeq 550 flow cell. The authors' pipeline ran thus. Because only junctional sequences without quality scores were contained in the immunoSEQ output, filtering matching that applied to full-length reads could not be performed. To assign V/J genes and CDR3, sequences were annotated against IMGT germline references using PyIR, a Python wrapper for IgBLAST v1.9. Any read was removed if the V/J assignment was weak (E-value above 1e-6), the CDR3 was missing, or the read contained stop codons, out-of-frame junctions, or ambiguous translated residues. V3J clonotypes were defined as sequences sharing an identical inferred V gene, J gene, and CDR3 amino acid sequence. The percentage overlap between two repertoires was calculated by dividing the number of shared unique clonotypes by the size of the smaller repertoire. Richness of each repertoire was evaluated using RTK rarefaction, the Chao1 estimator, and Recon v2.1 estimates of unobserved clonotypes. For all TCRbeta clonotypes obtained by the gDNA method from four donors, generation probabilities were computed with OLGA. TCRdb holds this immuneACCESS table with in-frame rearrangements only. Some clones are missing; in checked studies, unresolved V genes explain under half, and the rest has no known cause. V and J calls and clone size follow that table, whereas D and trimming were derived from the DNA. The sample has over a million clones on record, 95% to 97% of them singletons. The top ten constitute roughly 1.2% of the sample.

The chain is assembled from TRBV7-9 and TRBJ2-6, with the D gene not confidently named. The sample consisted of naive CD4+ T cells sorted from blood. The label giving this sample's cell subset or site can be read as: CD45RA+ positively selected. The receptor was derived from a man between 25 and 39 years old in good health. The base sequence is TGTGCCAGCAGTTCACGGCACTCTGGGGCCAACGTCCTGACTTTC. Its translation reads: CASSSRHSGANVLTF.